This record concerns one TCR beta chain sequence. Authors of the study amplified TCR beta CDR3 regions from RNA transcripts. Using the HTBI primer set, a first-round RT-PCR was run on the TCR CDR3. One entry per CDR3 protein results from TCRdb running MiXCR on the multiplex PCR reads. The sample carries 600,000 or so distinct CDR3 sequences, around 15% recorded once. V lost 6 bases and J lost 6; bases outside the gene matches: 8. This CDR3 is built from 15 residues. The V gene's germline CDR1 is LNHDA and CDR2 SQIVND (reference sequence). This entry belongs to a study of T cells in Graves' hyperthyroidism and ophthalmopathy.

The chain couples TRBV19 to TRBJ1-6; 7 nucleotides match TRBD1. This sequence originates from a woman between 25 and 40 years old with Graves' hyperthyroidism. The sample comprised blood. The CDR3 loop is CASSETGTANSPLHF. DNA of the CDR3: TGTGCCAGTAGCGAAACCGGGACAGCTAATTCACCCCTCCACTTT.